The table lists the clone carrying this T cell receptor beta chain with many counts. Its specificity is not known. A single record per CDR3 protein comes from TCRdb applying MiXCR to the 5' RACE reads. Of about 59,000 distinct CDR3 sequences listed, roughly 12% are singletons. This CDR3 is 14 amino acids long. Germline V lookup: CDR1 SGHTA, CDR2 FQGTGA. V dropped 5 bases and J dropped 10; count of bases not matched to a gene: 9. This specimen belongs to a study of neurological immune-mediated disorders. Unsorted libraries were derived from 2 million PBMCs stored at -80 C. Study-wide points: Across subjects, no CDR3 amino acid sequence appeared in expanded clones of more than one subject, a finding that suggested private repertoires in all groups.

V usage is TRBV7-3 and J usage is TRBJ2-1; 9 nucleotides align to TRBD2. This receptor was taken from a woman in her sixties or seventies with HTLV-1-associated myelopathy (HAM/TSP). Sequences were obtained from PBMCs. CDR3 residues: CASSRSGGSQEQFF. CDR3 coding DNA: TGTGCCAGCAGCCGTAGCGGGGGTTCACAGGAGCAGTTCTTC.